Described below is a single TCR beta chain sequence and its context. From germline, CDR1 is GTSNPN and CDR2 SVGIG (reference sequence). Trimming took off 2 bases at V and 5 bases at J, with 14 bases between the two ends. The CDR3 covers 14 residues. Patients from Seattle were sampled longitudinally, starting during active infection. Sequencing was performed with immunoSEQ multiplex PCR; in TCRdb, only in-frame clones are kept and a portion is missing. The sample consists of approximately 290,000 clones, about 89% of them appearing once. The source of the sample is a study of blood T cell repertoires in COVID-19.

Sequences were obtained from peripheral blood. The TCR sequence derives from a woman in her thirties with COVID-19, enrolled during active disease. The rearrangement links TRBV30 to TRBJ2-3, with D possibly TRBD1 on 5 matching bases. The CDR3 bases are TGTGCCTGGAGTCAGGGAAATAGGGGAGATACGCAGTATTTT. Translating gives CAWSQGNRGDTQYF. Full variable domain (remainder filled in from reference TRBV30 and TRBJ2-3): SQTIHQWPATLVQPVGSPLSLECTVEGTSNPNLYWYRQAAGRGLQLLFYSVGIGQISSEVPQNLSASRPQDRQFILSSKKLLLSDSGFYLCAWSQGNRGDTQYFGPGTRLTVL.